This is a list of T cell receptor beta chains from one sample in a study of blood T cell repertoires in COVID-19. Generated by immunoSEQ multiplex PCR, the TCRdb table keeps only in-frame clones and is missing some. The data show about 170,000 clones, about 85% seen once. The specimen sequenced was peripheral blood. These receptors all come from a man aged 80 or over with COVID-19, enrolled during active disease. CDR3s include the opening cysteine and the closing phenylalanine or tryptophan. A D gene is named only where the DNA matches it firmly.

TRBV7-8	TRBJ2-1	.	CASSFGVVANNEQFF	TGTGCCAGCAGCTTTGGGGTTGTAGCGAACAATGAGCAGTTCTTC
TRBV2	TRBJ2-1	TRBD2	CASSETRASGEQFF	TGTGCCAGCAGTGAAACCCGGGCTAGCGGGGAGCAGTTCTTC
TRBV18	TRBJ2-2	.	CASSPRAQGTGELFF	TGTGCCAGCTCACCACGAGCACAGGGTACCGGGGAGCTGTTTTTT
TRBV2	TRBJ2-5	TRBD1	CASREDRGETQYF	TGTGCCAGCAGAGAGGACAGGGGGGAGACCCAGTACTTC
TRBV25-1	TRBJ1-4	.	CASRSRRRRIPNEKLFF	TGTGCCAGCAGATCCCGACGACGGCGGATTCCGAATGAAAAACTGTTTTTT
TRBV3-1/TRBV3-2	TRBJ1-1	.	CASSHGGTEAFF	TGTGCCAGCAGCCATGGCGGCACTGAAGCTTTCTTT
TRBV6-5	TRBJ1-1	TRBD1	CASSVGTANTEAFF	TGTGCCAGCAGCGTCGGGACAGCTAACACTGAAGCTTTCTTT
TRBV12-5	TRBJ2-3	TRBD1	CASGLDRGQGPDTQYF	TGTGCTAGTGGTTTGGATAGAGGACAGGGCCCAGATACGCAGTATTTT
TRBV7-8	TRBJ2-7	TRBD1	CASSEGTGDLYEQYF	TGTGCCAGCAGCGAGGGGACAGGGGATCTCTACGAGCAGTACTTC
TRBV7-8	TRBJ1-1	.	CASSLARGFTEAFF	TGTGCCAGCAGCTTAGCGAGGGGGTTCACTGAAGCTTTCTTT
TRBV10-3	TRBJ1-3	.	CAISDGQTNTIYF	TGTGCCATCAGTGACGGACAGACAAACACCATATATTTT
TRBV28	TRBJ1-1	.	CASSPAGAAEAFF	TGTGCCAGCAGTCCGGCGGGGGCGGCCGAAGCTTTCTTT
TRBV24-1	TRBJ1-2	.	CATSSPSVGEYGYTF	TGTGCCACCAGTTCTCCTTCGGTTGGGGAGTATGGCTACACCTTC
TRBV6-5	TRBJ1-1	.	CASNPTASWVPEAFF	TGTGCCAGCAACCCCACAGCCAGTTGGGTCCCTGAAGCTTTCTTT
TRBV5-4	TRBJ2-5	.	CASSQSPAGQETQYF	TGTGCCAGCAGCCAATCTCCCGCGGGCCAAGAGACCCAGTACTTC